The source of this T cell receptor (beta chain) is a study of T cell responses to AZD1222 COVID-19 vaccine. Study-level results: Nearly half of the spike-specific TCRs reportedly recognize variant regions that carry no mutations. Females made up more of the donors, who were largely white British, and clonal diversity may have come out too low. Researchers report vaccine-associated CD4 TCRs spanning spike, with dominance at 160-218 and 743-854.

This CDR3 is 15 amino acids long. CDR1 is MNHEY, CDR2 SVGAGI, per germline. With 4 bases clipped from V and 6 bases from J, the junction kept 10 bases outside the gene matches. As for this clone: What it binds is unknown.

Assay used: immunoSEQ multiplex PCR; TCRdb lists only in-frame clones, some missing. The sample has about 85,000 clones; around nine tenths are singletons. The sequenced sample was peripheral blood, obtained on day 0 of AZD1222 vaccination. This TCR was sampled from an adult in good health. The V call is TRBV6-5, the J call TRBJ1-2, with 8 bases aligning to TRBD1. The CDR3 nucleotides are TGTGCCAGCAGTTTTATGGGACAGGCAATAAATGGCTACACCTTC. Its translation is CASSFMGQAINGYTF.